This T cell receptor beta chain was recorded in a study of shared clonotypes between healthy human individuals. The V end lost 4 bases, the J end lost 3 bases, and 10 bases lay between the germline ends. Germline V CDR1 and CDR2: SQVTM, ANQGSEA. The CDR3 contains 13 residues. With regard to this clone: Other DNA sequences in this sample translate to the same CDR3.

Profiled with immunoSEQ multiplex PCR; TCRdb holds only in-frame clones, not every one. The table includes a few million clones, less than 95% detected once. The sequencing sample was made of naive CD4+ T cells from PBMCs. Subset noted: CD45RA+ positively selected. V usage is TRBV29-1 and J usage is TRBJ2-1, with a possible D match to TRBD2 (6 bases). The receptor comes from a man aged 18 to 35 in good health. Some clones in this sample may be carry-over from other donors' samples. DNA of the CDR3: TGCAGCGTTGGGGGACTGGACTACAATGAGCAGTTCTTC. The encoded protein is CSVGGLDYNEQFF.